This T cell receptor (beta chain) emerged from a study of response to subunit inactivated influenza vaccine. General study results and limits: Authors suggested that a seasonal influenza vaccination recruits few new T cells each time.

TCRdb processed the RT-PCR reads anew with MiXCR; each CDR3 protein has one entry. This sample has fewer than 400,000 distinct CDR3 sequences, with 20% to 25% found just once. This clonotype was seen a few times. Antigen specificity is unknown. Germline CDR1 is LGHDT and CDR2 is YNNKEL (reference sequence). The CDR3 runs to 17 residues. With V trimmed by 4 bases and J by 4 bases, 9 bases remained unmatched. The receptor was isolated from a man aged 50 to 75 who received an inactivated influenza vaccine. The chain has TRBV3-1 and TRBJ2-3; 12 nucleotides line up with TRBD2. Sequenced here: PBMCs from blood, sampled about 20 months after vaccination. DNA for the CDR3: TGTGCCAGCAGCCCATATCGACTAGCGGGAGTTTCAGATACGCAGTATTTT. This gives the protein CASSPYRLAGVSDTQYF.